This TCR beta chain is drawn from a study of shared T cell receptors in the human thymus. The V gene's germline CDR1 is SGHTA and CDR2 FQGNSA. The CDR3 length is 16 residues. Trimming cost V 4 bases and J 4 bases; bases outside gene matches: 8. Measured with immunoSEQ multiplex PCR; TCRdb has only the in-frame clones, and not every one. The table lists about 380,000 clones, around 93% of them singletons. This receptor was taken from a human donor. The sample comprised thymocytes. This sequence joins TRBV7-2 and TRBJ2-5; 11 bases map to TRBD2. CDR3 bases: TGTGCCAGCAGCTCCCCCCTAGCGGGAGGTCTAGAGACCCAGTACTTC. Translating it yields CASSSPLAGGLETQYF.